These 32 T cell receptor beta chains were sequenced from one sample in a study of T-cell memory formation after mild COVID-19. TCRdb reprocessed the 5' RACE reads via MiXCR and lists one record per CDR3 protein. The sample has some 130,000 distinct CDR3 sequences; approximately 5.9% are singletons. The sequenced material came from PBMCs or a T cell subset sorted from them (not recorded which). These receptors were collected from an adult woman who had mild COVID-19 (a few samples of this study predate the infection). Cell type and time point are not known.

This chain uses TRBV13 with TRBJ2-2, with D maybe TRBD1 (6 bases). Trimming removed 4 bases from V and 6 bases from J, with 18 bases in between. In germline, CDR1 is PRHDT, CDR2 FYEKMQ (reference sequence). CDR3 length: 16 residues. The CDR3 DNA is TGTGCCAGCAGCTGGAGACCAACAGGGAAGGCCGGGGAGCTGTTTTTT. It translates to CASSWRPTGKAGELFF.

J is TRBJ2-5 and V is TRBV5-1; D uncertain. V was cut by 0 bases and J by 9 bases, with 12 bases left in between. The CDR3 is 13 residues long. CDR1 is SGHRS, CDR2 YFSETQ, per germline. The chain's CDR3 is CASSLGQALAQYF. As DNA, the CDR3 is TGCGCCAGCAGCTTGGGGCAGGCCTTGGCCCAGTACTTC.

Comment on this clonotype: Possible read error: a much larger clone is one base away. V is TRBV12-3 or TRBV12-4 and J is TRBJ1-1; perhaps TRBD1 as D (6 bases). V shed 6 bases and J shed 5 bases, with 13 bases lying between them. This CDR3 comprises 13 residues. The CDR3 bases are TGTGCCAGCAGAGCTCTGGGGGCTACTGAAGCTTTCTTT. This codes for CASRALGATEAFF.

This clonotype was picked up a small number of times. The chain carries TRBV5-8 and TRBJ1-1; D possibly corresponds to TRBD1 (5 bases). CDR1 is SGHTS, CDR2 YDEGEE, per germline. The V and J ends lost 2 bases and 1 base respectively, with 15 bases between them. The CDR3 runs to 16 residues. CDR3 DNA: TGTGCCAGCAGCTTCACTTTGGGGGGAGGGAACACTGAAGCTTTCTTT. Translation gives CASSFTLGGGNTEAFF.

This clonotype was observed a few times. This chain links TRBV4-2 with TRBJ1-6, with 7 bases aligning to TRBD1. CDR1 is LGHNA, CDR2 YNFKEQ, per germline. This CDR3 is 14 amino acids long. With 1 base clipped from V and 9 bases from J, the junction kept 3 bases outside the gene matches. As DNA, the CDR3 is TGTGCCAGCAGCCAAGGACAGGGTGGTTCACCCCTCCACTTT. It translates to CASSQGQGGSPLHF.

This clonotype was seen a handful of times. The chain uses TRBV7-9 and TRBJ2-3; a weak D match, TRBD2 (5 bases). The length of the CDR3 is 12 residues. Deletions cut 3 bases from V and 4 bases from J, with 5 bases between. Germline V lookup: CDR1 SEHNR, CDR2 FQNEAQ (reference sequence). CDR3 residues: CASSLEADTQYF. DNA for the CDR3: TGTGCCAGCAGCTTGGAGGCAGATACGCAGTATTTT.

This clonotype showed up many times. The chain recombines TRBV7-9 with TRBJ1-4; a possible D gene is TRBD1 (6 bases). CDR3 size: 14 residues. Germline V gene sequence: CDR1 SEHNR, CDR2 FQNEAQ (reference sequence). V lost 5 bases, J lost 6 bases, and 13 bases lay in between. CDR3 DNA: TGTGCCAGCAGCAAGGACAGATGGGATGAAAAACTGTTTTTT. Translated, it gives CASSKDRWDEKLFF.

V usage is TRBV5-1 and J usage is TRBJ1-1; 9 nucleotides line up with TRBD1. The CDR3 length is 16 residues. J gave up 4 bases and V 4 bases, and 11 bases lay outside the gene matches. Germline CDR1 reads SGHRS; CDR2 reads YFSETQ. CDR3 residues: CASSRDPGQGTTEAFF. The CDR3 DNA is TGCGCCAGCAGCCGGGACCCTGGACAGGGGACCACTGAAGCTTTCTTT.

This clonotype was counted a few times. V and J are TRBV12-3 or TRBV12-4 and TRBJ2-2; a possible D gene is TRBD2 (6 bases). This CDR3 has 14 residues. V lost 4 bases, J lost 4 bases, and 10 bases lay in between. The CDR3 reads CASSSGGTTGELFF. The CDR3 region has the DNA TGTGCCAGCAGTTCTGGGGGGACCACCGGGGAGCTGTTTTTT.

This clonotype appeared many times. The rearrangement joins TRBV4-3 to TRBJ2-3, with no clear D. The V end lost 1 base, the J end lost 4 bases, and 6 bases lay between the germline ends. Germline CDR1 and CDR2: LGHNA and YSLEER. This CDR3 comprises 13 residues. Here the CDR3 reads CASSQGGPDTQYF. As DNA, the CDR3 is TGCGCCAGCAGCCAAGGAGGTCCAGATACGCAGTATTTT.

This clonotype was found many times. The gene calls are TRBV7-8 and TRBJ2-7, with a tentative D call TRBD1 (5 bases). CDR3 length equals 17 residues. The germline CDR1 and CDR2 sequences are SGHVS and FQNEAQ. Trimming took off 5 bases at V and 2 bases at J, with 22 bases between the two ends. CDR3 sequence reads: CASSPQDMVGYTYEQYF. CDR3 sequence (DNA): TGTGCCAGCAGCCCACAGGATATGGTGGGTTATACCTACGAGCAGTACTTC.

This clonotype was seen at least ten times. The chain employs TRBV9 and TRBJ2-3, with D unclear. This CDR3 has 14 amino acids. V lost 0 bases and J lost 6, with 11 bases in between. The germline CDR1 and CDR2 sequences are SGDLS and YYNGEE. The DNA for the CDR3 is TGTGCCAGCAGCGTAGGGACCATCGGGGATACGCAGTATTTT. Translating gives CASSVGTIGDTQYF. The full variable domain, in which reference TRBV9 and TRBJ2-3 provide the parts outside the CDR3, is DSGVTQTPKHLITATGQRVTLRCSPRSGDLSVYWYQQSLDQGLQFLIQYYNGEERAKGNILERFSAQQFPDLHSELNLSSLELGDSALYFCASSVGTIGDTQYFGPGTRLTVL.

The CDR3 reads CASSQGRAYTLHF. The CDR3 nucleotides read TGTGCCAGCAGCCAAGGCAGGGCTTACACCCTCCACTTT. The rearrangement links TRBV3-1 to TRBJ1-6, with a weak D call TRBD1 (5 bases). Germline assignment: CDR1 LGHDT and CDR2 YNNKEL (reference sequence). The V end lost 1 base, the J end lost 14 bases, and 12 bases lay between the germline ends. The CDR3 spans 13 residues.

The gene calls are TRBV5-6 and TRBJ2-7; the match to TRBD1 covers 9 bases. The V gene's germline CDR1 is SGHDT and CDR2 YYEEEE. J lost 2 bases, V lost 5 bases, and 5 bases had no gene match. CDR3 length: 14 amino acids. The CDR3 is CASRKRQGAYEQYF. For the CDR3, the DNA is TGTGCCAGCAGGAAACGACAGGGGGCCTACGAGCAGTACTTC.

This clonotype came up many times. V is TRBV29-1 and J is TRBJ2-3; 10 bases are a match to TRBD2. After removal of 5 bases from V and 8 bases from J, the junction contained 7 bases not matched to a gene. The CDR3 spans 13 residues. Germline lookup yields CDR1 SQVTM and CDR2 ANQGSEA. The CDR3 coding sequence is TGCAGCGTTAAGTGGACTAGCGGTGCTACGCAGTATTTT. Amino acids: CSVKWTSGATQYF.

This clonotype showed up many times. This chain joins TRBV7-2 and TRBJ2-2, with 11 bases aligning to TRBD2. Germline assignment: CDR1 SGHTA and CDR2 FQGNSA. Germline trimming cut 3 bases from V and 4 bases from J; bases unmatched to any gene: 4. The CDR3 covers 16 residues. CDR3 sequence (DNA): TGTGCCAGCAGCTTTAGCGGGGGGGCTATCACCGGGGAGCTGTTTTTT. It yields the protein CASSFSGGAITGELFF.

This clonotype was observed many times. The rearrangement joins TRBV5-1 to TRBJ2-3; TRBD1 is a possible D gene (6 bases). Germline V gene sequence: CDR1 SGHRS, CDR2 YFSETQ. The CDR3 has 14 amino acids. With 1 base removed from V and 3 bases from J, the gap between germline ends came to 9 bases. The CDR3 nucleotides are TGCGCCAGCAGCTTGACAGGGAGTACAGATACGCAGTATTTT. The encoded protein is CASSLTGSTDTQYF.

This clonotype was seen only a few times. J is TRBJ2-5 and V is TRBV4-1, with 10 bases fitting TRBD1. CDR3 length: 17 amino acids. After removal of 2 bases from V and 4 bases from J, the junction contained 10 bases not matched to a gene. CDR1 is MGHRA, CDR2 YSYEKL, per germline. Written as DNA, the CDR3 is TGCGCCAGCAGCCAACCTTATAGGACAGGGGGTCTAGAGACCCAGTACTTC. Protein: CASSQPYRTGGLETQYF.

Only a few counts were recorded for this clonotype. J is TRBJ1-1 and V is TRBV12-3 or TRBV12-4, with D perhaps matching TRBD1 (5 bases). V was clipped by 6 bases and J by 3 bases, with 23 bases between them. The CDR3 spans 17 residues. DNA of the CDR3: TGTGCCAGCAGATTCCTCACCGGGTGGGGGAAGGACACTGAAGCTTTCTTT. As protein: CASRFLTGWGKDTEAFF.

This clonotype was seen only a few times. V gene TRBV5-1 combines with J gene TRBJ1-2, with D maybe TRBD1 (5 bases). The CDR3 consists of 13 residues. The germline CDR1 and CDR2 sequences are SGHRS and YFSETQ. The ends were cut back, 5 bases at V and 8 bases at J, with 16 bases in the middle. The CDR3 DNA sequence: TGCGCCAGCAGTCCCTTCGGGGACGGAGGCTACACCTTC. Residues: CASSPFGDGGYTF.

The chain joins TRBV6-2 or TRBV6-3 to TRBJ1-3; possible D gene TRBD1, 6 bases. CDR1 and CDR2 (germline): MNHEY, SVGEGT. The CDR3 runs to 14 residues. V dropped 7 bases and J dropped 1 base, with 11 bases sitting between them. CDR3 bases: TGTGCCAGCAAGCCAACAGGGTCTGGAAACACCATATATTTT. It translates to CASKPTGSGNTIYF.

This clonotype was observed a handful of times. The rearrangement links TRBV3-1 to TRBJ2-7; D is undetermined. V lost 3 bases and J lost 3, with 12 bases in between. Germline V gene lookup returns CDR1 LGHDT and CDR2 YNNKEL (reference sequence). This CDR3 spans 14 amino acids. The CDR3 DNA sequence: TGTGCCAGCAGCCAGGTCGCAGGCCGCTACGAGCAGTACTTC. Its protein is CASSQVAGRYEQYF.

This clonotype occurred many times. The chain carries TRBV6-1 and TRBJ2-1; D is possibly TRBD2 (5 bases). V lost 8 bases to trimming and J lost 0 bases, with 26 bases between them. Germline loops: CDR1 MNHNS, CDR2 SASEGT. The CDR3 is 19 amino acids. Here the CDR3 reads CASASFEVNSLDSYNEQFF. The CDR3 DNA sequence: TGTGCCAGCGCTAGCTTCGAGGTGAATTCCCTTGACTCCTACAATGAGCAGTTCTTC.

The genes are TRBV3-1 and TRBJ2-7; perhaps TRBD1 as D (6 bases). In germline, CDR1 is LGHDT, CDR2 YNNKEL (reference sequence). This CDR3 spans 17 amino acids. V was clipped by 4 bases and J by 0 bases, with 19 bases between them. The CDR3 is CASSRALSGASSYEQYF. CDR3 DNA: TGTGCCAGCAGCCGTGCTCTCTCAGGGGCGAGCTCCTACGAGCAGTACTTC.

This clonotype was picked up a small number of times. The chain uses TRBV20-1 and TRBJ2-3; TRBD2 matches 9 bases. Germline assignment: CDR1 DFQATT and CDR2 SNEGSKA (reference sequence). This CDR3 has 14 residues. V was clipped by 2 bases and J by 2 bases; unmatched bases: 2. CDR3 amino acids: CSARLAGNTDTQYF. CDR3 coding DNA: TGCAGTGCTAGACTAGCGGGAAACACAGATACGCAGTATTTT.

This clonotype came up a few times. The chain links TRBV30 to TRBJ1-1; TRBD1 matches 11 bases. The CDR3 covers 15 residues. Germline V lookup: CDR1 GTSNPN, CDR2 SVGIG (reference sequence). V dropped 4 bases and J dropped 2; count of bases not matched to a gene: 6. The CDR3 protein is CAWIGQGAVNTEAFF. CDR3 DNA sequence: TGTGCCTGGATCGGACAGGGGGCAGTTAACACTGAAGCTTTCTTT. The full variable domain, in which reference TRBV30 and TRBJ1-1 provide the parts outside the CDR3, is SQTIHQWPATLVQPVGSPLSLECTVEGTSNPNLYWYRQAAGRGLQLLFYSVGIGQISSEVPQNLSASRPQDRQFILSSKKLLLSDSGFYLCAWIGQGAVNTEAFFGQGTRLTVV.

This clonotype was detected a few times. This sequence joins TRBV24-1 and TRBJ2-2; tentative D call: TRBD2 (6 bases). The length of the CDR3 is 18 residues. V was clipped by 0 bases and J by 1 base, with 14 bases between them. CDR1 and CDR2 (germline): KGHDR, SFDVKD. CDR3: CATSDLLGGKGNTGELFF. In nucleotides, the CDR3 is TGTGCCACCAGTGATTTGCTTGGAGGGAAAGGGAACACCGGGGAGCTGTTTTTT.

This clonotype was seen repeatedly, ten times or more. The chain recombines TRBV7-8 with TRBJ2-7, with 10 positions matching TRBD1. In germline, CDR1 is SGHVS, CDR2 FQNEAQ. V gave up 1 base and J gave up 4 bases; unmatched junction bases: 4. The CDR3 extends over 15 amino acids. CDR3: CASSLERTGGYEQYF. CDR3 coding DNA: TGTGCCAGCAGCTTAGAACGGACAGGGGGTTACGAGCAGTACTTC.

The sample holds many counts of this clonotype. The J gene is TRBJ2-3, the V gene TRBV25-1; D might be TRBD1 (5 bases). The V end lost 3 bases, the J end lost 1 base, and 11 bases lay between the germline ends. The germline CDR1 and CDR2 sequences are MGHDK and SYGVNS. This CDR3 is built from 15 residues. The CDR3 sequence: CASSEAWGGTDTQYF. The DNA for the CDR3 is TGTGCCAGCAGTGAGGCGTGGGGCGGCACAGATACGCAGTATTTT.

The chain employs TRBV12-3 or TRBV12-4 and TRBJ1-2; 7 bases line up with TRBD1. The CDR3 spans 14 residues. The ends lost 6 bases at V and 4 bases at J; junction bases unmatched: 8. CDR3 bases: TGTGCCAGCAGGATAGCCGGGACAGCCTATGGCTACACCTTC. Protein product: CASRIAGTAYGYTF.

The chain is built from TRBV5-1 and TRBJ2-7; D is uncertain. Trimming stripped 2 bases from V and 2 bases from J, with 8 bases between. Per the germline V gene, CDR1 is SGHRS and CDR2 is YFSETQ. CDR3 length: 13 residues. CDR3 protein: CASSFGLAYEQYF. DNA for the CDR3: TGCGCCAGCAGCTTTGGGCTCGCCTACGAGCAGTACTTC.

This clonotype was observed a handful of times. The genes are TRBV7-9 and TRBJ1-1; D might be TRBD1 (6 bases). From germline, CDR1 is SEHNR and CDR2 FQNEAQ (reference sequence). V gave up 5 bases and J gave up 5 bases, with 18 bases separating them. The CDR3 is 15 amino acids. CDR3 nucleotides: TGTGCCAGCAGCACCGGGACACATATAGGGACTGAAGCTTTCTTT. Translation gives CASSTGTHIGTEAFF.